This T cell receptor (beta chain) was sequenced for a study of T cell changes during pregnancy in multiple sclerosis. Data came from immunoSEQ multiplex PCR; TCRdb stores just in-frame clones and leaves some out. This repertoire shows approximately 100,000 clones, almost 95% found once; its top ten account for 0.7% to 0.9%. Looked up from germline, CDR1 is MNHEY and CDR2 is SMNVEV (reference sequence). The trim removed 6 bases at V and 3 bases at J, leaving 6 bases unmatched. This CDR3 has 15 residues. The TCR comes from a female donor with multiple sclerosis, enrolled in a pregnancy study. Here the sequenced sample was peripheral blood, taken before pregnancy. The J gene is TRBJ1-1, the V gene TRBV27, with TRBD1 matching over 11 bases. For the CDR3, the DNA is TGTGCCAGCAGCGAAGGGGGACAGGGGGACACTGAAGCTTTCTTT. Residues: CASSEGGQGDTEAFF.